This entry features one TCR beta chain sequence. Its antigen is still unknown. Qualities for individual bases were not recorded, and no much larger clone is one base off. These data originate in a study of PD-L1 blockade in urothelial cancer (dated by TCRdb to about 2017). Study-level background: Therapy was started in the mid-2010s for all patients, and atezolizumab 1,200 mg was administered intravenously every 3 weeks. Twenty-five of 29 patients were males with bladder-origin urothelial cancer, and about 60% of the roughly 30 reported a prior smoking history. Patients had an ECOG performance status of 0 or 1 and had received between 0 and 3 prior chemotherapy regimens. Blood samples were analyzed at 3 weeks after treatment start (second dose) and at 6 weeks after treatment start. A median of about 150,000 T cells and 80,000 to 95,000 unique TCRs was obtained from blood samples, and a median clonality of around 0.08 was observed. The study, an exploratory multi-omic analysis, examined somatic, immune and clinical correlates of response to PD-L1 blockade with atezolizumab in urothelial cancer. Pretreatment tumor samples, along with matched peripheral blood serially collected before and after atezolizumab treatment, were subjected to TCR sequencing. Durable clinical benefit meant progression-free survival longer than 6 months, and TCR features were also tested against progression-free and overall survival. In the same patients who had TCR sequencing, pretreatment tumors also underwent whole exome sequencing and RNA sequencing. Durable clinical benefit was achieved by nine patients but not by the remaining 20. Pretreatment blood TCR-seq was available for about 30 patients, at least one posttreatment blood collection was obtained for 25 or so patients, and tumor TCR-seq was available for 25 or so patients.

Synthetic TCR analog templates were spiked into each PCR so that absolute template abundance could be estimated from read counts. The immunoSEQ assay used bias-controlled V and J gene primers to amplify TCRbeta CDR3 regions from genomic DNA. Rearranged TCRbeta segments were sequenced at approximately 20X coverage. As for the authors' bioinformatics: Sequencing errors were corrected by clustering, and CDR3s were annotated against IMGT so that V, D and J genes could be assigned. Downstream analyses used only productive TCRbeta rearrangements and left out out-of-frame or stop-codon sequences. To compute clonality, Shannon entropy was normalized by the log of the number of unique productive sequences and then subtracted from one. Clones differing between time points or between blood and tumor were identified using Fisher's exact test with Benjamini-Hochberg correction, with an adjusted p below 0.01 applied as the threshold. Sourced from immuneACCESS, this table was stored by TCRdb with only in-frame sequences that have V and J called. A share of the clones is absent; for the studies checked, an unresolved V gene accounts for under half, and the remainder has no known explanation. V and J calls and clone size are given by that table; D and trimming were obtained from the DNA. The sample profile shows under 95,000 clones; more than 70% of them were found once. The ten largest clones take up approximately 15% of the sample.

The time point label for this specimen denotes: pretreatment peripheral blood. A total of some 30 patients with locally advanced or metastatic urothelial carcinoma, treated at Memorial Sloan Kettering on a trial protocol, made up the cohort. Peripheral blood mononuclear cells were collected pretreatment and during treatment, at between 1 and 8 total time points per patient. The Qiagen DNeasy Blood extraction kit was used to purify genomic DNA from total PBMCs and tumor samples. PBMCs were collected pretreatment and during treatment and were isolated and stored as previously described. Overall study outcomes, separate from this receptor: Because of the small sample size (n of about 30) and the many exploratory analyses performed, the results are intended to be regarded as hypothesis-generating. Improved progression-free and overall survival was associated with having pretreatment peripheral blood TCR clonality below the median. Among patients with durable benefit, tumor-associated TCR clones showed greater expansion in peripheral blood 3 weeks after treatment started (n ≈ 23, p = 0.022).

The sample here was PBMCs, taken around atezolizumab (anti-PD-L1) treatment. This receptor was identified in a man aged 55 to 69 with urothelial cancer.

The nucleotide sequence reads as follows: TGTGCCAGCAGCTTGTGGAGTCATAGCAATCAGCCCCAGCATTTT. It translates to CASSLWSHSNQPQHF. The chain employs TRBV7-2 and TRBJ1-5; the D gene assignment is ambiguous. Cut back by 3 bases and 0 bases, the V and J ends lie 9 bases apart. The CDR3 sequence holds 15 residues, the cysteine and phenylalanine included. Only CDR3 DNA is held: 45 bases, read in frame from base 1. The germline V gene sets CDR1 to SGHTA and CDR2 to FQGNSA.